A selection of T cell receptor beta chains follows, all from one sample in a study of technical replicates of blood from several donors. TCRdb's table, derived via immunoSEQ multiplex PCR, lists solely in-frame clones and lacks some. This table has more than 60,000 clones, about 92% appearing once. Sequenced sample: T cells isolated from PBMCs. These receptors all come from a human donor in good health. The CDR3 runs from the conserved cysteine through the conserved F or W. A D gene is named only where the DNA matches it firmly. Expanded clones get a size class; other rows say once, few or many, or leave the size out.

TGTGCCAGCAGCTCGACAGGGTACCCCTACGAGCAGTACTTC,CASSSTGYPYEQYF,TRBD1,TRBV7-9,-,TRBJ2-7
TGTGCCAGCAGCGTAGGGACAGGGGGTAGCCCTTATGGCTACACCTTC,CASSVGTGGSPYGYTF,TRBD1,TRBV9,-,TRBJ1-2
TGTGCCAGCAGCCAAGGGCGGGAGGCCCACAATGAGCAGTTCTTC,CASSQGREAHNEQFF,TRBD2,TRBV4-2,-,TRBJ2-1
TGTGCCACTTCGCAGGGCTACGAGCAGTACTTC,CATSQGYEQYF,-,TRBV19,-,TRBJ2-7
TGTGCCAGCAGTTTACTAGCGGGTAAGTACGAGCAGTACTTC,CASSLLAGKYEQYF,TRBD2,TRBV28,-,TRBJ2-7
TGTGCCAGCATCGGTCGGACAGGGGGCTGGCAGACCCAGTACTTC,CASIGRTGGWQTQYF,TRBD1,TRBV27,-,TRBJ2-5
TGTGCCAGCAGCTTGACTAGCGGGGCCAATGAGCAGTTCTTC,CASSLTSGANEQFF,TRBD2,TRBV5-5,-,TRBJ2-1
TGTGCCAGCAGCGTAGTTAAGGGACAGGCATCCCGAAACACCGGGGAGCTGTTTTTT,CASSVVKGQASRNTGELFF,TRBD1,TRBV9,-,TRBJ2-2
TGTGCCAGCAGCTTAGCGCCCCTCAACATGAACACTGAAGCTTTCTTT,CASSLAPLNMNTEAFF,-,TRBV7-8,-,TRBJ1-1
TGTGCCAGCTCGAGAGACAGTGACGCTTATAGCAATCAGCCCCAGCATTTT,CASSRDSDAYSNQPQHF,-,TRBV18,-,TRBJ1-5
TGTGCCAGCAGTCATACGGGCGAGCAGTACTTC,CASSHTGEQYF,-,TRBV27,-,TRBJ2-7
TGTGCCAGCAGCTTCCAGACAGGGTCAAATGGCTACACCTTC,CASSFQTGSNGYTF,TRBD1,TRBV5-8,-,TRBJ1-2
TGCGCCGGGGGGTTAAGCAATCAGCCCCAGCATTTT,CAGGLSNQPQHF,-,TRBV10-2,few,TRBJ1-5
TGTGCCAGCGCGGGGGGGATGAACACTGAAGCTTTCTTT,CASAGGMNTEAFF,-,TRBV28,-,TRBJ1-1
TGTGCCAGCAGTTTACCGACAGGGATCACTGAAGCTTTCTTT,CASSLPTGITEAFF,TRBD1,TRBV28,-,TRBJ1-1
TGTGCCAGCAGCACCGGGACTAGCGGGAGCGGAGAGACCCAGTACTTC,CASSTGTSGSGETQYF,TRBD2,TRBV5-4,-,TRBJ2-5
TGTGCCAGCAGCCCGACAGGAGATAACTATGGCTACACCTTC,CASSPTGDNYGYTF,-,TRBV27,-,TRBJ1-2
TGTGCCAGCAGCTCTCTCGCGGGAGAAGGGGTGTACAATGAGCAGTTCTTC,CASSSLAGEGVYNEQFF,TRBD2,TRBV5-6,-,TRBJ2-1
TGTGCCAGTATGGCAGGGATAAGACAGGACACTGAAGCTTTCTTT,CASMAGIRQDTEAFF,-,TRBV19,-,TRBJ1-1
TGTGCCAGCAGCGTGCATACCGAGAACTATGGCTACACCTTC,CASSVHTENYGYTF,-,TRBV9,-,TRBJ1-2
TGCGCCAGCAAACGTCGGGACAGAAATGAAAAACTGTTTTTT,CASKRRDRNEKLFF,TRBD1,TRBV5-1,once,TRBJ1-4
TGTGCCATCAGTGAGGGACTAGGGAGGGCCTACGAGCAGTACTTC,CAISEGLGRAYEQYF,TRBD2,TRBV10-3,-,TRBJ2-7
TGCGCCAGCAGCTTGGCCCCGGGAGGCGGGGAGACCCAGTACTTC,CASSLAPGGGETQYF,TRBD2,TRBV5-1,-,TRBJ2-5
TGTGCCAGCAGCCCGAACCCCCCAGATTCCTACGAGCAGTACTTC,CASSPNPPDSYEQYF,-,TRBV4-2,-,TRBJ2-7
TGCGCCAGCAGCTTGGTCGGGTACGAGCAGTACTTC,CASSLVGYEQYF,-,TRBV5-1,-,TRBJ2-7
TGTGCCAGCAGCTTAGTCGGGACAGGGGTTCTGTGGGACACTGAAGCTTTCTTT,CASSLVGTGVLWDTEAFF,TRBD1,TRBV7-3,-,TRBJ1-1
TGTGCCAGCAGCTCCGGACTAGCTAGCACAGATACGCAGTATTTT,CASSSGLASTDTQYF,TRBD2,TRBV7-9,-,TRBJ2-3
TGTGCCAGTAGTGCGATAACTAGCGGTGGCTCCTACGAGCAGTACTTC,CASSAITSGGSYEQYF,TRBD2,TRBV19,-,TRBJ2-7
TGTGCCAGCAGCCGACTAGCGGGAGGGCCTGACGGGGAGCTGTTTTTT,CASSRLAGGPDGELFF,TRBD2,TRBV5-6,-,TRBJ2-2
TGTGCCAGCAGCTTAACCCAGACTACGGAAGCTTTCTTT,CASSLTQTTEAFF,-,TRBV5-8,once,TRBJ1-1
TGTGCCAGCAGCCGGTACAGCGCGGGAGGTTACGAGCAGTACTTC,CASSRYSAGGYEQYF,TRBD2,TRBV7-9,once,TRBJ2-7
TGTGCCAGCAGCTCCCCTGCGGGAGATTACAATGAGCAGTTCTTC,CASSSPAGDYNEQFF,TRBD2,TRBV7-9,-,TRBJ2-1
TGTGCCAGCAGCAGGGGACAGTCTGGCTACACCTTC,CASSRGQSGYTF,TRBD1,TRBV6-5,-,TRBJ1-2
TGTGCCAGCTCCCTAAGGACAGGCACCGGGGAGCTGTTTTTT,CASSLRTGTGELFF,TRBD1,TRBV18,-,TRBJ2-2
TGTGCCAGCAGTCTAGGGGCCAGGTCGAATGAGCAGTTCTTC,CASSLGARSNEQFF,-,TRBV6-5,-,TRBJ2-1
TGTGCCAGCAACCGGGGTTTCCCCTCTGGAAACACCATATATTTT,CASNRGFPSGNTIYF,-,TRBV27,-,TRBJ1-3
TGTGCCACCCGGACTAGCGGGTACGAGCAGTACTTC,CATRTSGYEQYF,TRBD2,TRBV2,-,TRBJ2-7
TGTGCCACCCACCGACCAGGGGGCTATGGCTACACCTTC,CATHRPGGYGYTF,TRBD1,TRBV27,-,TRBJ1-2
TGTGCCAGCAGCCCTCGACCCGGGACTTTACATTCGAACACCGGGGAGCTGTTTTTT,CASSPRPGTLHSNTGELFF,-,TRBV9,-,TRBJ2-2
TGTGCCAGCAGCGTAGGGATAGCTAGCTACGAGCAGTACTTC,CASSVGIASYEQYF,-,TRBV9,-,TRBJ2-7
TGTGCCAGCAGTTCGGGGGGTCTCAATGAGCAGTTCTTC,CASSSGGLNEQFF,TRBD2,TRBV25-1,-,TRBJ2-1
TGTGCCAGCAGCCAGGGACAGTCACACACAGATACGCAGTATTTT,CASSQGQSHTDTQYF,TRBD1,TRBV5-5,-,TRBJ2-3
TGTGCCATCACCTTGGACAGTCTCTATGGCTACACCTTC,CAITLDSLYGYTF,-,TRBV10-3,-,TRBJ1-2
TGTGCCAGCGGGTGGACTAGCGAATCCTACGAGCAGTACTTC,CASGWTSESYEQYF,TRBD2,TRBV6-5,-,TRBJ2-7
TGTGCCAGCGCTGTGTTGGCTAGCGTCGATGAGCAGTTCTTC,CASAVLASVDEQFF,-,TRBV27,-,TRBJ2-1
TGTGCCAGTAGTCTAGCGGGAGGGCCCAATGAGCAGTTCTTC,CASSLAGGPNEQFF,TRBD2,TRBV19,-,TRBJ2-1
TGTGCCATCAGTCCAGGGACTCCGTACCAAGAGACCCAGTACTTC,CAISPGTPYQETQYF,-,TRBV10-3,-,TRBJ2-5
TGCAGTGCTAGAGAGGCGGCTTTT,CSAREAAF,-,TRBV20-1,-,TRBJ1-1
TGTGCCAGCACCGAGGATAGTGGCACCGGGGAGCTGTTTTTT,CASTEDSGTGELFF,-,TRBV2,-,TRBJ2-2
TGTGCCAGCAGTGAGGCTGTAGGGGGCGGGTATGGCTACACCTTC,CASSEAVGGGYGYTF,TRBD1,TRBV6-1,-,TRBJ1-2
TGTGCCAGCAGCCCACTATACTACGAGCAGTACTTC,CASSPLYYEQYF,-,TRBV7-9,once,TRBJ2-7
TGTGCCAGCAGCTTGGGGACTAGCGGGAGGGATGAGCAGTACTTC,CASSLGTSGRDEQYF,TRBD2,TRBV7-2,-,TRBJ2-7
TGTGCCAGCAGCTCGACAGGCTCACCGTACGAGCAGTACTTC,CASSSTGSPYEQYF,-,TRBV7-9,-,TRBJ2-7
TGTGCCAGCAGCCCTGGACAGGGGGCCACTGAAGCTTTCTTT,CASSPGQGATEAFF,TRBD1,TRBV7-8,-,TRBJ1-1
TGTGCCAGCAGCCGGGTAGGATTTATTGGCACCGGGGAGCTGTTTTTT,CASSRVGFIGTGELFF,-,TRBV5-4,-,TRBJ2-2
TGTGCCAGTAAAACAGGGGAGGCTAATGAAAAACTGTTTTTT,CASKTGEANEKLFF,TRBD1,TRBV19,-,TRBJ1-4